Presented here are 27 T cell receptor beta chains from one specimen sequenced in a study of shared clonotypes between healthy human individuals. CD45RO negativity and positive selection for CCR7 defined naive CD8 cells, a population that excluded terminally differentiated effector memory CD45RA+ cells. Profiled with immunoSEQ multiplex PCR; TCRdb holds only in-frame clones, not every one. The table has about 2.1 million clones, about 93% seen once. Sequences were obtained from naive CD8+ T cells from PBMCs. The receptors were gathered from a man aged 18 to 30 in good health. Some clones in this sample may be carry-over from other donors' samples.

In this sample, this clone turned up once. V is TRBV5-4 and J is TRBJ2-1, with a tentative D call TRBD1 (5 bases). The CDR3 runs 16 residues. The V and J ends lost 2 bases and 4 bases respectively, with 16 bases between them. Germline values: CDR1 SGHNT, CDR2 YYREEE (reference sequence). CDR3 nucleotide sequence: TGTGCCAGCAGCTTCAGGGTTCTCTCTACTTACAATGAGCAGTTCTTC. This encodes CASSFRVLSTYNEQFF.

The chain joins TRBV5-1 to TRBJ2-7; D is uncertain. CDR3 length: 15 residues. Germline V lookup: CDR1 SGHRS, CDR2 YFSETQ. Trimming pared 0 bases from V and 0 bases from J, leaving 10 bases between. CDR3 loop: CASSLDMVNSYEQYF. DNA of the CDR3: TGCGCCAGCAGCTTGGATATGGTTAACTCCTACGAGCAGTACTTC.

A note on this clone: The identical CDR3 is also encoded by other nucleotide sequences in the sample. The CDR3 DNA follows: TGCGCCAGCAGCCTGGGACAGGGTTGGGCTAATGAAAAACTGTTTTTT. It translates to CASSLGQGWANEKLFF. This chain connects TRBV5-1 to TRBJ1-4; 9 bases line up with TRBD1. The CDR3 spans 16 residues. The ends lost 4 bases at V and 3 bases at J; junction bases unmatched: 7. Germline-derived CDR1 and CDR2 are SGHRS and YFSETQ.

This chain uses TRBV10-3 with TRBJ2-1; 11 bases are a match to TRBD2. Unmatched junction bases numbered 8, after V lost 3 bases and J lost 10 bases. The germline CDR1 and CDR2 sequences are ENHRY and SYGVKD. The CDR3 contains 15 residues. The CDR3 spells CAISDRASGRSEQFF. The DNA of the CDR3 is TGTGCCATCAGTGATCGGGCTAGCGGGAGGAGCGAGCAGTTCTTC.

The rearrangement joins TRBV6-5 to TRBJ2-1, with 10 bases lining up with TRBD2. From germline, CDR1 is MNHEY and CDR2 SVGAGI. CDR3 length: 15 residues. The J segment lost 4 bases and the V segment lost 6 bases, leaving 6 bases of the junction unmatched. The CDR3 is CASRTTSGLYNEQFF. As DNA, the CDR3 is TGTGCCAGCAGAACGACTAGCGGGCTGTACAATGAGCAGTTCTTC.

This clone was seen more than once but under ten times. V and J are TRBV13 and TRBJ2-2; no definite D call. CDR1 PRHDT and CDR2 FYEKMQ come from the germline V gene (reference sequence). The V end was cut by 4 bases, the J end by 1 base, with 13 bases between. The CDR3 consists of 16 residues. The chain's CDR3 is CASSSSPWGNTGELFF. Here the CDR3 DNA reads TGTGCCAGCAGCTCATCCCCCTGGGGGAACACCGGGGAGCTGTTTTTT.

The genes are TRBV7-9 and TRBJ2-7, with 8 bases fitting TRBD2. CDR1 is SEHNR, CDR2 FQNEAQ, per germline (reference sequence). The CDR3 is 16 amino acids. With V trimmed by 1 base and J by 3 bases, 8 bases remained unmatched. In nucleotides, the CDR3 is TGTGCCAGCAGCTTAGTTCCCAGCGGGAGATACTACGAGCAGTACTTC. This translates into CASSLVPSGRYYEQYF.

The chain has TRBV28 and TRBJ1-2; tentatively, D is TRBD1 (6 bases). The CDR3 is made up of 12 amino acids. Trimming removed 6 bases at V and 6 bases at J, with 11 bases between. The germline CDR1 and CDR2 sequences are MDHEN and SYDVKM. CDR3 DNA: TGTGCCAGCAGCTCAGGGGTCGATGGCTACACCTTC. Protein: CASSSGVDGYTF.

The gene calls are TRBV27 and TRBJ1-5; the D is unclear. Trimming shortened V by 6 bases and J by 2 bases, and 8 bases separated the two germline ends. Germline V CDR1 and CDR2: MNHEY, SMNVEV (reference sequence). This CDR3 is 13 amino acids long. The DNA of the CDR3 is TGTGCCAGCAGGGGAGAGGGCAATCAGCCCCAGCATTTT. This translates into CASRGEGNQPQHF.

The chain carries TRBV28 and TRBJ2-7; a weak D match, TRBD1 (5 bases). This CDR3 is built from 14 residues. The germline V gene encodes CDR1 MDHEN and CDR2 SYDVKM. The V end was cut by 6 bases, the J end by 4 bases, with 16 bases between. This chain's CDR3 is CASRQDRVLYEQYF. The CDR3 DNA reads as TGTGCCAGCAGGCAAGACAGAGTTTTGTACGAGCAGTACTTC.

The table lists this clone with a few counts. The chain recombines TRBV29-1 with TRBJ1-1; no reliable D call. The length of the CDR3 is 13 residues. Trimming took off 4 bases at V and 1 base at J, with 10 bases between the two ends. Looked up from germline, CDR1 is SQVTM and CDR2 is ANQGSEA. CDR3 region: CSVGETWNTEAFF. Here the CDR3 DNA reads TGCAGCGTTGGAGAGACATGGAACACTGAAGCTTTCTTT.

V gene TRBV5-6 combines with J gene TRBJ2-2; 13 nucleotides match TRBD2. The CDR3 runs to 16 residues. Per the germline V gene, CDR1 is SGHDT and CDR2 is YYEEEE. Unmatched junction bases numbered 7, after V lost 4 bases and J lost 7 bases. The CDR3 sequence is CASSAGTSGNHGELFF. CDR3 sequence (DNA): TGTGCCAGCAGCGCGGGGACTAGCGGGAACCACGGGGAGCTGTTTTTT.

This chain uses TRBV21-1 with TRBJ1-2; the table's D call of TRBD1 was not tested on the DNA. TRBV21-1 is a pseudogene segment. The length of the CDR3 is 13 residues. CDR3 sequence reads: CASSPSTGVCSTF. CDR3 coding DNA: TGTGCCAGCAGCCCTTCTACAGGGGTCTGTTCCACCTTC.

This clone was detected once. DNA for the CDR3: TGTGCCAGCAGCTTAGAACTGTACACCGGGGAGCTGTTTTTT. Protein sequence: CASSLELYTGELFF. V usage is TRBV7-6 and J usage is TRBJ2-2; D unclear. V dropped 1 base and J dropped 3 bases, with 6 bases sitting between them. CDR1 SGHVS and CDR2 FNYEAQ come from the germline V gene. There are 14 residues in the CDR3.

The chain links TRBV19 to TRBJ1-1; D might be TRBD1 (6 bases). V lost 5 bases to trimming and J lost 3 bases, with 10 bases between them. The CDR3 length is 13 residues. Germline assignment: CDR1 LNHDA and CDR2 SQIVND (reference sequence). The DNA of the CDR3 is TGTGCCAGTAGTTCCTGGACAGACACTGAAGCTTTCTTT. As protein: CASSSWTDTEAFF.

The V gene is TRBV6-5, the J gene TRBJ2-7; maybe TRBD2 (6 bases). Trimming cost V 1 base and J 2 bases, with 9 bases left between them. This CDR3 region has 14 residues. Germline CDR1 reads MNHEY; CDR2 reads SVGAGI. The CDR3 bases are TGTGCCAGCAGTTACTGGGGCGGGGCCTACGAGCAGTACTTC. Translation gives CASSYWGGAYEQYF.

The chain employs TRBV4-3 and TRBJ2-7; 8 bases align to TRBD1. J gave up 2 bases and V 1 base, and 4 bases lay outside the gene matches. Germline CDR1 and CDR2: LGHNA and YSLEER. The length of the CDR3 is 15 residues. The CDR3 sequence is CASSQGGRGPYEQYF. The CDR3 nucleotides read TGCGCCAGCAGCCAAGGGGGCAGGGGGCCCTACGAGCAGTACTTC.

The J gene is TRBJ2-1, the V gene TRBV19; 7 nucleotides line up with TRBD1. Per the germline V gene, CDR1 is LNHDA and CDR2 is SQIVND (reference sequence). The length of the CDR3 is 14 residues. The J segment lost 4 bases and the V segment lost 7 bases, leaving 7 bases of the junction unmatched. The CDR3 region has the DNA TGTGCCAGTATTGAGGGGGCGGAGTACAATGAGCAGTTCTTC. Its translation: CASIEGAEYNEQFF.

This clone was counted a few times. J is TRBJ2-2 and V is TRBV11-2; weak D call: TRBD1 (5 bases). Between the trimmed V and J ends, which lost 7 bases and 7 bases, there was a span of 10 bases. The CDR3 covers 12 residues. Looked up from germline, CDR1 is SGHAT and CDR2 is FQNNGV. The DNA for the CDR3 is TGTGCCAGCATAGGGGTTGGCGGGGAGCTGTTTTTT. Residues: CASIGVGGELFF.

DNA for the CDR3: TGTGCCAGCAGTGAACTGCAGCGCTATGGCTACACCTTC. Translated, it gives CASSELQRYGYTF. The gene calls are TRBV2 and TRBJ1-2; D uncertain. CDR3 length: 13 residues. V lost 2 bases and J 4 bases, leaving 8 bases between the germline ends. Germline V CDR1 and CDR2: SNHLY, FYNNEI. The full variable domain, in which reference TRBV2 and TRBJ1-2 provide the parts outside the CDR3, is EPEVTQTPSHQVTQMGQEVILRCVPISNHLYFYWYRQILGQKVEFLVSFYNNEISEKSEIFDDQFSVERPDGSNFTLKIRSTKLEDSAMYFCASSELQRYGYTFGSGTRLTVV.

The CDR3, as DNA: TGTGCCATCAGTGAGTCGACTTCGGGGAACTACGAGCAGTACTTC. Encoded protein: CAISESTSGNYEQYF. The chain employs TRBV10-3 and TRBJ2-7; maybe TRBD2 (5 bases). CDR3 length: 15 amino acids. Germline-derived CDR1 and CDR2 are ENHRY and SYGVKD. Between the trimmed V and J ends, which lost 0 bases and 3 bases, there was a span of 12 bases.

The chain uses TRBV5-4 and TRBJ2-1, with TRBD1 matching over 9 bases. Germline values: CDR1 SGHNT, CDR2 YYREEE (reference sequence). Trimming at V came to 2 bases and at J to 7 bases, leaving 7 bases not matched to a gene. The CDR3 extends over 15 amino acids. CDR3 region: CASSFRGQGENEQFF. As DNA, the CDR3 is TGTGCCAGCAGCTTTAGGGGACAGGGTGAGAATGAGCAGTTCTTC.

V and J are TRBV6-6 and TRBJ2-1; no firm D call. The V and J ends lost 7 bases and 2 bases respectively, with 12 bases between them. Germline assignment: CDR1 MNHNY and CDR2 SVGAGI (reference sequence). CDR3 length equals 14 residues. The CDR3 DNA reads as TGTGCCAGCATCCAAGGGCTGCCCTACAATGAGCAGTTCTTC. Translating it yields CASIQGLPYNEQFF.

V and J are TRBV7-9 and TRBJ2-1, with 7 bases matching TRBD1. CDR1 is SEHNR and CDR2 is FQNEAQ in the germline V gene (reference sequence). Germline trimming cut 4 bases from V and 6 bases from J; bases unmatched to any gene: 15. The CDR3 consists of 17 residues. In DNA form, the CDR3 reads TGTGCCAGCAGCTCTCCGACAGGGTATCTAATGCGCAATGAGCAGTTCTTC. The encoded protein is CASSSPTGYLMRNEQFF.

The chain joins TRBV13 to TRBJ1-1; no reliable D call. Trimming left V 5 bases short and J 3 bases short, with 16 bases between. From germline, CDR1 is PRHDT and CDR2 FYEKMQ (reference sequence). The CDR3 contains 15 residues. The CDR3 is CASSAVSPVHTEAFF. CDR3 coding DNA: TGTGCCAGCAGCGCCGTTTCCCCGGTCCACACTGAAGCTTTCTTT.

J is TRBJ2-1 and V is TRBV7-6; D is ambiguous. This CDR3 comprises 16 residues. Trimming shortened V by 6 bases and J by 7 bases, and 22 bases separated the two germline ends. Germline loops: CDR1 SGHVS, CDR2 FNYEAQ. Written as DNA, the CDR3 is TGTGCCAGCAGGCCCAGGAGATCGACCCAACGGAATGAGCAGTTCTTC. Translating gives CASRPRRSTQRNEQFF.

This clone was seen once. The genes are TRBV7-6 and TRBJ2-1, with 13 bases that match TRBD2. Trimming at V came to 1 base and at J to 5 bases, leaving 5 bases not matched to a gene. This CDR3 is 17 amino acids long. Germline values: CDR1 SGHVS, CDR2 FNYEAQ. The chain's CDR3 is CASSLETSGRPHNEQFF. CDR3 nucleotide sequence: TGTGCCAGCAGCTTAGAGACTAGCGGGAGGCCTCACAATGAGCAGTTCTTC.